This T cell receptor (beta chain) was identified during a study of blood T cell repertoires in COVID-19 (dated by TCRdb to the early 2020s). Concerning the study at large: Samples covering the acute and convalescent phases of COVID-19 were provided by collaborators in the United States, Italy and Spain. The prospective study material was composed of cDNA or gDNA derived from T cells, B-cell-depleted T cells, or PBMCs. The dataset comprised deeply sampled blood TCRbeta repertoires from subjects exposed to, actively infected with, or recovered from COVID-19. A freely available public database, intended as a resource for researchers studying the immune response to SARS-CoV-2, is where the repertoires were released. Samples were obtained from the ongoing ImmuneRACE study (first 160 participants) and from 1,200 or so subjects provided by 6 global collaborators. The sample metadata nearly always contained a de-identified subject ID, COVID-19 status, age in years and sex. HLA class I and class II types, where available, came from metadata supplied by the sample provider rather than from assay-based typing.

Comment on this clone: Its antigen has not been determined. Base qualities are not recorded, but no much larger clone differs from it by a single base.

Between the V and J ends, shortened by 4 bases and 1 base respectively, the junction contains 14 bases. The CDR3 goes from the cysteine to the phenylalanine over 16 residues. Here the CDR3 DNA is all that survives: 48 bases in frame from base 1. CDR1 and CDR2 are drawn from the germline V gene: SGHDN, FVKESK. Whole blood was collected in K2EDTA tubes by collaborating institutions according to the institutions' own protocols. Collaborator samples were shipped for TCRbeta analysis as frozen whole blood, isolated PBMCs, or DNA extracted from either sample type. The immunoSEQ Assay, a bias-controlled multiplex PCR, was used to amplify TCRbeta CDR3 regions from genomic DNA. In the authors' own workflow: The number of nucleated cells in each sample was estimated from the amplification of reference gene primers within the assay. To quantify the absolute abundance of each unique TCRbeta CDR3 rearrangement, sequence reads were collapsed and filtered. Productive Simpson clonality was computed per sample as the square root of Simpson's diversity index over productive rearrangements. TCRdb stores this immuneACCESS table with in-frame sequences only. Part of the clones is absent; in the studies checked, under half of the shortfall reflects unresolved V genes, and no reason is known for the rest. The V and J calls and clone size are taken from that table; D and trimming were inferred from the DNA. This sample has roughly 110,000 clones in its table, and approximately 84% of those were observed once. The top ten clones comprise around 4.2% of the sample.

On the study overall, not on this receptor specifically: How much clinical and demographic metadata was included differed by source and by participant, and the metadata was provided uncurated.

This clonotype originated in a human donor in a cohort sampled during active COVID-19. The source material was peripheral blood. The chain employs TRBV14 and TRBJ2-1; TRBD2 could be the D gene, as 6 bases match. Here is the DNA: TGTGCCAGCAGCCCCCTGGGGGGAGAATCCTACAATGAGCAGTTCTTC. This translates into CASSPLGGESYNEQFF. The CDR3 plus the reference TRBV14 and TRBJ2-1 genes for the other parts give the full variable domain: EAGVTQFPSHSVIEKGQTVTLRCDPISGHDNLYWYRRVMGKEIKFLLHFVKESKQDESGMPNNRFLAERTGGTYSTLKVQPAELEDSGVYFCASSPLGGESYNEQFFGPGTRLTVL.